This T cell receptor (beta chain) emerged from a study of blood T cell repertoires in COVID-19. Study as a whole: Acute and convalescent COVID-19 samples came from the United States, Italy and Spain. In each case, the material was cDNA or gDNA derived from T cells, B-cell-depleted T cells, or PBMCs.

CDR1 and CDR2 from the germline V gene are SGHVS and FQNEAQ. The CDR3 totals 14 residues. The V and J ends lost 2 bases and 7 bases, in that order; junction bases with no gene match: 6. Study processing details: Estimates of nucleated cell counts were drawn from the amplification of reference gene primers. This table comes from immunoSEQ multiplex PCR, and its TCRdb copy is limited to in-frame clones, with some not included. The V and J calls and clone size come from that table; D and trimming were worked out from the DNA. Of 90,000 or so clones listed, 90% are singletons. The sequenced material came from peripheral blood. The clonotype was recovered from a woman aged 80 or over with active or convalescent COVID-19. This rearrangement joins TRBV7-8 to TRBJ2-7, with 9 nucleotides matching TRBD1. CDR3 DNA: TGTGCCAGCAGCTTATTACAGGGGGCGGGGGAGCAGTACTTC. Translated, it gives CASSLLQGAGEQYF. Variable domain in full (rest from reference TRBV7-8 and TRBJ2-7): GAGVSQSPRYKVAKRGQDVALRCDPISGHVSLFWYQQALGQGPEFLTYFQNEAQLDKSGLPSDRFFAERPEGSVSTLKIQRTQQEDSAVYLCASSLLQGAGEQYFGPGTRLTVT.